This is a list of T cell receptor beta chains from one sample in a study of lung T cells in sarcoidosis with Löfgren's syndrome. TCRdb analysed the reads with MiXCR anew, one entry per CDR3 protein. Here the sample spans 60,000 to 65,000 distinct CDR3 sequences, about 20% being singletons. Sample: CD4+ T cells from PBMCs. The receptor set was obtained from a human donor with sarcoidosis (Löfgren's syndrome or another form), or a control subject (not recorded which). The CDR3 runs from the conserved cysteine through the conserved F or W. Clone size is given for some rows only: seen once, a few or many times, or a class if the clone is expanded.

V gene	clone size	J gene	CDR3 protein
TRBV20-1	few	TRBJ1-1	CSAPPNTEAFF
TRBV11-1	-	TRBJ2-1	CASSLTWTGMNEQFF
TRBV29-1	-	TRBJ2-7	CSVAKGWPSYEQYF
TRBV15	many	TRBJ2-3	CATSRVGTDTQYF
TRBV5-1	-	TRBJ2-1	CASSLDAGGLGEQFF
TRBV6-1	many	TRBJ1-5	CASSRTGSNSNQPQHF
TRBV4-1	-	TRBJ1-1	CASSQLGGGSGNTEAFF
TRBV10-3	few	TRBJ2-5	CATLPQGSRETQYF
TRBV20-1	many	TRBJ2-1	CSAMGLAGNNEQFF
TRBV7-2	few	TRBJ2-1	CASSSWPGRQSDEQFF
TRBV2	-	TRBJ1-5	CAGSSTGNQPQHF
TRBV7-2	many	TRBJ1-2	CASSPLVGGRFYGYTF
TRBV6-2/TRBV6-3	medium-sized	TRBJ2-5	CASSYSNIRKTQYF
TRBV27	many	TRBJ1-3	CASSLSYVSGQGNTIYF
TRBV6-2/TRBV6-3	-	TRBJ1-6	CASRGDRLNSPLHF
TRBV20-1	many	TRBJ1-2	CSAIDDGYTF
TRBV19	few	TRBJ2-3	CASSLGGAWTDTQYF
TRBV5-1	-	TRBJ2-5	CASSPRQGTQETQYF
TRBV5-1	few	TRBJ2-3	CASSLQAASTDTQYF
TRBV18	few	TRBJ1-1	CASSPPASYTEAFF
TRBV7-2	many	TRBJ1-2	CASSLGAGRGYTF
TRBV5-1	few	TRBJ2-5	CASSLADRGQETQYF
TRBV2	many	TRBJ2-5	CASSTGGTQETQYF
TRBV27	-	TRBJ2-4	CATGGRLRAKNIQYF
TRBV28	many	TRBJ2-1	CASTRSATGTGYSSEQFF
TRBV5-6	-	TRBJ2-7	CASSRDRRDEQYF
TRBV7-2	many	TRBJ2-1	CASSSESSSYNEQFF
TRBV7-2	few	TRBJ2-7	CASRFREVPTVEQYF
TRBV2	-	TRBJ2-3	CASSSTGGRTDTQYF
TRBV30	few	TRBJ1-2	CAWSVGPYGYTF
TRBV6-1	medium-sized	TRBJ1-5	CASRDVNQPQHF
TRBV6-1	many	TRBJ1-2	CASSQRQGSGYTF
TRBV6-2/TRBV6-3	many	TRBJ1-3	CASRDLGPLLSGNTIYF
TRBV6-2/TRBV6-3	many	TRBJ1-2	CASSERQGLNYGYTF
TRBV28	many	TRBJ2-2	CASSLLQGNTGELFF
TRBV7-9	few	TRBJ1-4	CASSPRRTDTTNEKLFF
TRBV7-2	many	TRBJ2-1	CASSLENSGGGSYNEQFF